The 11 T cell receptor beta chains given below trace back to one sample, sequenced in a study of OX40 agonist ivuxolimab in advanced cancers. Produced via immunoSEQ multiplex PCR; TCRdb's table is partial and in-frame only. The data show approximately 84,000 clones, 89% seen once. This specimen consisted of CD4+ or CD8+ T cells sorted from blood, obtained in a trial of the OX40 agonist ivuxolimab. Source of these receptors: an adult with an advanced solid tumor such as melanoma, head and neck, liver or kidney cancer.

This rearrangement joins TRBV5-4 to TRBJ2-3; perhaps TRBD1 as D (6 bases). With 4 bases removed from V and 2 bases from J, the gap between germline ends came to 11 bases. The CDR3 consists of 14 residues. CDR1 and CDR2 (germline): SGHNT, YYREEE (reference sequence). This CDR3 is CASSVDSFTDTQYF. CDR3 DNA sequence: TGTGCCAGCAGCGTGGACAGCTTCACAGATACGCAGTATTTT.

The chain joins TRBV5-6 to TRBJ2-5, with 7 positions matching TRBD2. Unmatched junction bases numbered 10, after V lost 4 bases and J lost 4 bases. Looked up from germline, CDR1 is SGHDT and CDR2 is YYEEEE. The CDR3 spans 15 residues. CDR3 in DNA: TGTGCCAGCAGCGCCGCAAGGGGAGGGAGAGAGACCCAGTACTTC. This gives the protein CASSAARGGRETQYF.

The gene calls are TRBV7-9 and TRBJ2-1; 9 nucleotides match TRBD2. This CDR3 contains 14 residues. CDR1 and CDR2 (germline): SEHNR, FQNEAQ (reference sequence). The trim removed 5 bases at V and 10 bases at J, leaving 9 bases unmatched. As DNA, the CDR3 is TGTGCCAGCAGCCCATACGGGACTAGCCCAGAGCAGTTCTTC. It encodes CASSPYGTSPEQFF.

The CDR3 reads CASNAGTVNGGYNEQFF. The CDR3 bases are TGTGCCAGCAACGCAGGGACAGTCAATGGTGGCTACAATGAGCAGTTCTTC. The chain carries TRBV27 and TRBJ2-1; TRBD1 agrees at 7 bases. The CDR3 is made up of 17 amino acids. V was clipped by 7 bases and J by 3 bases; unmatched bases: 15. Per germline, CDR1 MNHEY and CDR2 SMNVEV (reference sequence).

The chain employs TRBV5-6 and TRBJ1-4; D perhaps matches TRBD1 (6 bases). The CDR3 consists of 14 residues. Trimming pared 4 bases from V and 4 bases from J, leaving 11 bases between. Germline CDR1 reads SGHDT; CDR2 reads YYEEEE. In nucleotides, the CDR3 is TGTGCCAGCAGCATGGACAGTGATAATGAAAAACTGTTTTTT. It encodes CASSMDSDNEKLFF.

The chain employs TRBV11-3 and TRBJ2-3, with D possibly being TRBD1 or TRBD2 (5 bases each). The CDR3 has 15 residues. Germline loops: CDR1 SGHNT, CDR2 YENEEA. V was clipped by 4 bases and J by 4 bases, with 15 bases between them. The CDR3 DNA is TGTGCCAGCAGCTCCACCGTATCGGGGCCAGATACGCAGTATTTT. Residues: CASSSTVSGPDTQYF.

This chain connects TRBV7-9 to TRBJ1-2; no definite D call. CDR1 SEHNR and CDR2 FQNEAQ come from the germline V gene (reference sequence). The V end was cut by 5 bases, the J end by 8 bases, with 21 bases between. The CDR3 is 15 amino acids. The CDR3 loop is CASSPNEERVRGYTF. The CDR3 DNA sequence: TGTGCCAGCAGCCCGAATGAGGAGAGGGTGCGCGGCTACACCTTC.

The chain combines TRBV7-8 with TRBJ2-7; D gene unclear. Germline V gives CDR1 SGHVS, CDR2 FQNEAQ. Trimming took off 1 base at V and 1 base at J, with 8 bases between the two ends. The CDR3 totals 14 residues. Written as DNA, the CDR3 is TGTGCCAGCAGCTTAGGACTTCTTTCCTACGAGCAGTACGTC. Protein: CASSLGLLSYEQYV.

The chain carries TRBV5-1 and TRBJ2-2; D is uncertain. CDR3 size: 13 residues. Trimming left V 4 bases short and J 6 bases short, with 10 bases between. Looked up from germline, CDR1 is SGHRS and CDR2 is YFSETQ. The CDR3 protein is CASSPPLAGELFF. For the CDR3, the DNA is TGCGCCAGCAGCCCCCCCCTGGCCGGGGAGCTGTTTTTT.

V usage is TRBV27 and J usage is TRBJ2-1; 8 bases match TRBD2. After removal of 3 bases from V and 4 bases from J, the junction contained 8 bases not matched to a gene. Germline V CDR1 and CDR2: MNHEY, SMNVEV (reference sequence). This CDR3 spans 16 amino acids. This CDR3 reads CASSFSGASQYNEQFF. The CDR3 DNA reads TGTGCCAGCAGTTTTAGCGGGGCCTCCCAATACAATGAGCAGTTCTTC.

The rearrangement uses TRBV7-9 and TRBJ1-4; no definite D call. The CDR3 is made up of 12 amino acids. V lost 1 base to trimming and J lost 8 bases, with 5 bases between them. The V gene's germline CDR1 is SEHNR and CDR2 FQNEAQ (reference sequence). Written as DNA, the CDR3 is TGTGCCAGCAGCTTAGTTGGCGAAAAACTGTTTTTT. Translating gives CASSLVGEKLFF.